The entry below gives a single T cell receptor (beta chain) sequence along with its context. Antigen unknown. The data were obtained in a study of T cell responses to AZD1222 COVID-19 vaccine. Study-wide points: Most donors were white British, females outnumbered males, and clonal diversity was possibly underestimated. An increase in Spike-specific TCR breadth and depth was observed after two AZD1222 doses. With dominance at 160-218 and 743-854, vaccine-associated CD4 TCRs spanned spike.

TCRdb's copy holds only in-frame clones and misses some; the assay was immunoSEQ multiplex PCR. This sample yields around 44,000 clones, of which 70% to 90% are seen a single time; 5.5% to 8% belongs to the top ten. There are 15 residues in the CDR3. Germline V gives CDR1 MNHEY, CDR2 SMNVEV (reference sequence). The trim removed 3 bases at V and 3 bases at J, leaving 7 bases unmatched. Sample: peripheral blood, taken 28 days after the second AZD1222 dose. The TCR originated in an adult who received the AZD1222 COVID-19 vaccine. The V call is TRBV27, the J call TRBJ2-7; TRBD2 aligns across 8 bases. The DNA of the CDR3 is TGTGCCAGCAGTTTTGGACTAGCAGCCCGCTACGAGCAGTACTTC. Translation: CASSFGLAARYEQYF.